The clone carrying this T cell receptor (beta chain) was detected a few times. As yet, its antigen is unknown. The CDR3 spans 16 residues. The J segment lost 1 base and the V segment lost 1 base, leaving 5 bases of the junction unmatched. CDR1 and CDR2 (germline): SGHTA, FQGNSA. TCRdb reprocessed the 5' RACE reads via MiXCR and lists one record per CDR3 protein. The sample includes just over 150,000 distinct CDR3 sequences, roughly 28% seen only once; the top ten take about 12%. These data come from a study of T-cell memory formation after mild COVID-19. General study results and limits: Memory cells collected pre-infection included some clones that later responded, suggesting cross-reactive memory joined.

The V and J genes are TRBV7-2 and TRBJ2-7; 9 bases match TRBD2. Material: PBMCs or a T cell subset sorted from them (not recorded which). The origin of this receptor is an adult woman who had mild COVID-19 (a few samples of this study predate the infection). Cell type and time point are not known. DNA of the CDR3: TGTGCCAGCAGCTTAGTAGCGGGAGCGGGGTCCTACGAGCAGTACTTC. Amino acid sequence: CASSLVAGAGSYEQYF.